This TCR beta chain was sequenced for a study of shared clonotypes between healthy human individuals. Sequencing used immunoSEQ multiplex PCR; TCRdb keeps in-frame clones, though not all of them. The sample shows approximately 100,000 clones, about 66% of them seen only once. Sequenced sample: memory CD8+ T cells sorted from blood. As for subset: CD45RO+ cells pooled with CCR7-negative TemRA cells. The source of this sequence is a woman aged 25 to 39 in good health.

Here the CDR3 reads CASSDRAGNTEAFF. CDR3 DNA sequence: TGTGCCAGCAGTGATAGGGCGGGGAACACTGAAGCTTTCTTT. The V call is TRBV6-1, the J call TRBJ1-1, with no clear D. Germline assignment: CDR1 MNHNS and CDR2 SASEGT. This CDR3 spans 14 amino acids. V lost 3 bases to trimming and J lost 1 base, with 9 bases between them.